The clone carrying this TCR beta chain turned up a few times. What it binds is not known. V lost 5 bases, J lost 6 bases, and 6 bases stayed unmatched. CDR1 and CDR2 from the germline V gene are MNHEY and SMNVEV (reference sequence). The CDR3 has 14 residues. MiXCR, applied by TCRdb to the 5' RACE reads, yields one record per CDR3 protein. The sample carries roughly 260,000 distinct CDR3 sequences, 10% to 15% recorded once. This sample was taken from a study of T cells after yellow fever vaccination. Study-wide results and caveats: Abundant contaminating clonotypes from the bulk population could appear in FACS-sorted repertoires. Post-booster samples contained most primary-vaccination clones (approximately 96% CD4, 88% CD8).

The sequence was obtained from a man aged 25-45 years who received the YFV17D yellow fever vaccine. The sample consisted of CD4+ T cells sorted from PBMCs, taken 45 days after the yellow fever booster vaccination. The chain couples TRBV27 to TRBJ2-1; 8 bases match TRBD2. CDR3 DNA: TGTGCCAGCAGTGGGGGGACTAGTCGCAATGAGCAGTTCTTC. Protein: CASSGGTSRNEQFF.